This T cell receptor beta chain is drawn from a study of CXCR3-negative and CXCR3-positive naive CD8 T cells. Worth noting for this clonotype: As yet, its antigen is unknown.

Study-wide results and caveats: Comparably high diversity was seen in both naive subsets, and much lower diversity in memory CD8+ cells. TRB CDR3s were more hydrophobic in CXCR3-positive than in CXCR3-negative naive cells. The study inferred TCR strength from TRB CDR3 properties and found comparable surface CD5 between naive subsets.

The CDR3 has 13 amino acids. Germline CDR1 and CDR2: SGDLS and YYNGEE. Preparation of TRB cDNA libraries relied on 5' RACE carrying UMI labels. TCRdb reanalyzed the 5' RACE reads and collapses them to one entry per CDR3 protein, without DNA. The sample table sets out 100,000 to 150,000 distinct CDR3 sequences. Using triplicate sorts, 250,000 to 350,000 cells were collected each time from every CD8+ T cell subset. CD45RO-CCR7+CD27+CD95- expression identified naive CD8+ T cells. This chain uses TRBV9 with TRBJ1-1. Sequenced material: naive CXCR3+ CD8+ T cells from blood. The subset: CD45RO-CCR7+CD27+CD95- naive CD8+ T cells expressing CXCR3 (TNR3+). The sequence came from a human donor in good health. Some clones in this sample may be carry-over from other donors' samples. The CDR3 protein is CASSVAGNTEAFF.